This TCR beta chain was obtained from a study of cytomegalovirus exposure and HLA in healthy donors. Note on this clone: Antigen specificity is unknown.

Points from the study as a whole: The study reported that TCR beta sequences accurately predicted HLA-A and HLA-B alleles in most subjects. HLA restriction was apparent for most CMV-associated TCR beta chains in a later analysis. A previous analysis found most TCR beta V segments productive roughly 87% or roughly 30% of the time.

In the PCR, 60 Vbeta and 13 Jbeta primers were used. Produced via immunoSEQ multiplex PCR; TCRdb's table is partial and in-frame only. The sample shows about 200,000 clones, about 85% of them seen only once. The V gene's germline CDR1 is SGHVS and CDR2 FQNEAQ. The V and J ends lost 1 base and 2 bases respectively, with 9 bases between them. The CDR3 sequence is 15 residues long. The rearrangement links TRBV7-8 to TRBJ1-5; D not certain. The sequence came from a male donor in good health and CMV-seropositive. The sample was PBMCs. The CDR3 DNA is TGTGCCAGCAGCTTAGAGCCCCGAGGCAATCAGCCCCAGCATTTT. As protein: CASSLEPRGNQPQHF. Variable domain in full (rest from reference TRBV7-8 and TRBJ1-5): GAGVSQSPRYKVAKRGQDVALRCDPISGHVSLFWYQQALGQGPEFLTYFQNEAQLDKSGLPSDRFFAERPEGSVSTLKIQRTQQEDSAVYLCASSLEPRGNQPQHFGDGTRLSIL.